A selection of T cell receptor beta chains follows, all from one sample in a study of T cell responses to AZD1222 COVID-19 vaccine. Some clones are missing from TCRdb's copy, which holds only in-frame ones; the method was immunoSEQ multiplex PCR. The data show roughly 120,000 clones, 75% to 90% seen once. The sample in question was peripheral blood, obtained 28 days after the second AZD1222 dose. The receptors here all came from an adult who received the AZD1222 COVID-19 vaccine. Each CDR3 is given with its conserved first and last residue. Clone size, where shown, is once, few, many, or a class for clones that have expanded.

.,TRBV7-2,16,CASRSGQGANYNEQFF
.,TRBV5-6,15,CASSWDPQGSTGYTF
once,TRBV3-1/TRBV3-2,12,CASSQRTGELFF
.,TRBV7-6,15,CASSSRTRSYNEQFF
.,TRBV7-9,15,CASSLDGYSNQPQHF
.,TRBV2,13,CASRGTGYSPLHF
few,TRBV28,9,CATGGEQYF
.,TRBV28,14,CASSLGQLNYGYTF
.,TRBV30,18,CAFHPNFGRISGANVLTF
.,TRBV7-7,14,CASSLGQAQETQYF
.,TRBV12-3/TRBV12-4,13,CASSPDSQGNIYF
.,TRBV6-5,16,CASSYTADQRTGELFF
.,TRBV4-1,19,CASSQDRDRDSSYNSPLHF
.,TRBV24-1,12,CATSDSLETQYF
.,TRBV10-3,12,CATRQGDTEAFF
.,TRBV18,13,CASSLGITYEQYF
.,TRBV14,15,CASSQAGTGPYEQYF
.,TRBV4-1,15,CASSQVAGAQDTQYF
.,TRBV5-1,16,CASSSVAGGRGNEQFF
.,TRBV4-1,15,CASSQGQGVNYGYTF
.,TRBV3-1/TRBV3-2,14,CASSQPGHYNEQFF
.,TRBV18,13,CASSRDSYNEQFF
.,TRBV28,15,CASSYTGTDNSPLHF
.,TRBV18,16,CASSPPSGGRRGTQYF
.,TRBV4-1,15,CASSQESWSNEKLFF